This T cell receptor beta chain is drawn from a study of shared clonotypes between healthy human individuals. Notes on the study in general: Non-shared clonotypes had lower generation probabilities than those shared by all four donors.

Turning to this clone: Antigen: not known.

The CDR3 covers 15 residues. In germline, CDR1 is SGHRS, CDR2 YFSETQ. V was cut by 4 bases and J by 0 bases, with 10 bases left in between. Every subset's genomic DNA went evenly onto several immunoSEQ plates. How the authors handled the data: Quality scores were absent from the junction-only immunoSEQ sequences, so filtering differed. Here immunoSEQ multiplex PCR was the method, and the copy in TCRdb shows in-frame clones only, minus some. The V and J calls and the clone size are those of that table, but D and trimming were determined from the DNA. Here the sample spans some 2 million clones, roughly 95% being singletons.

The receptor comes from a man between 18 and 35 years old in good health. This chain uses TRBV5-1 with TRBJ2-2; D gene uncertain. Sequencing was done on a sample of naive CD4+ T cells sorted from blood. Subset indicated: CD45RA+ positively selected. CDR3 nucleotides: TGCGCCAGCAGCGTAGACCGCCCGAACACCGGGGAGCTGTTTTTT. It specifies CASSVDRPNTGELFF.